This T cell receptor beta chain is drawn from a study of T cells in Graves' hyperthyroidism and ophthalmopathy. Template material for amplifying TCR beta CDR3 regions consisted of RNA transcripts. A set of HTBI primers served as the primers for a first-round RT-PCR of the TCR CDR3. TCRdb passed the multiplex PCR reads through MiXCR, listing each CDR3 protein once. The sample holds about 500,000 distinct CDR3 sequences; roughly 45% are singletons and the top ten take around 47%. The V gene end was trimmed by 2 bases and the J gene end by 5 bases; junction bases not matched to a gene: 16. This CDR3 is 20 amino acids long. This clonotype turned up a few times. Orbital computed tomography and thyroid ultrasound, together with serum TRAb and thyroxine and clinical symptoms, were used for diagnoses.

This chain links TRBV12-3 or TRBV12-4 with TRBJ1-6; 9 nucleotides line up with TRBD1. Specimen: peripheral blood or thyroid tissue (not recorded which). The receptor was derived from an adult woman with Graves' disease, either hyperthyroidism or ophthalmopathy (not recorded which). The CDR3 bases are TGTGCCAGCAGTTTACCTCCCTGGCCGGGACAGGGTATCGATAATTCACCCCTCCACTTT. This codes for CASSLPPWPGQGIDNSPLHF.